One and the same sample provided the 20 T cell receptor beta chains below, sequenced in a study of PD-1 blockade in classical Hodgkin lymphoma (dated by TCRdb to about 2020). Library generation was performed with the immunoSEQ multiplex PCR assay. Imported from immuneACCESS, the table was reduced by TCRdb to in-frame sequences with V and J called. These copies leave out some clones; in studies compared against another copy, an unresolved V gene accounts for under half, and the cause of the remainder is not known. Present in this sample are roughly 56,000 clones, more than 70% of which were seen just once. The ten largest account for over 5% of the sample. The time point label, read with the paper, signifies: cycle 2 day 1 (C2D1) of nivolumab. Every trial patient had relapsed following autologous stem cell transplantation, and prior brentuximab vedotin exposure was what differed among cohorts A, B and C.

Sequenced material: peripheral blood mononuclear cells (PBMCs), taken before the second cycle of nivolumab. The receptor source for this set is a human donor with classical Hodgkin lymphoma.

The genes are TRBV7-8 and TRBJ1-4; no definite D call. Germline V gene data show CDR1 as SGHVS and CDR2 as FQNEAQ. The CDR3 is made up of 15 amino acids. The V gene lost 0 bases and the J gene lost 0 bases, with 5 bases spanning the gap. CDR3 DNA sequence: TGTGCCAGCAGCTTAGCGACACCAACTAATGAAAAACTGTTTTTT. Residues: CASSLATPTNEKLFF.

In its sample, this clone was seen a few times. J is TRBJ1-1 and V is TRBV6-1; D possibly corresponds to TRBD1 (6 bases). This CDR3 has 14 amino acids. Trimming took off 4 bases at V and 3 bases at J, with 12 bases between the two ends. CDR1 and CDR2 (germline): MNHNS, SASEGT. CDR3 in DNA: TGTGCCAGCAGTGGACATACAGGGTACACTGAAGCTTTCTTT. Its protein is CASSGHTGYTEAFF.

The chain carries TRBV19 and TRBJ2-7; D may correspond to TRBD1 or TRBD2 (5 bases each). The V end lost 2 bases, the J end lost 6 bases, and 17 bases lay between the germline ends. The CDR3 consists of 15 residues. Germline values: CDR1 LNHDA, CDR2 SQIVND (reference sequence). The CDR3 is CASSISPGRAGEQYF. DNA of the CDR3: TGTGCCAGTAGTATATCGCCGGGACGGGCCGGCGAGCAGTACTTC.

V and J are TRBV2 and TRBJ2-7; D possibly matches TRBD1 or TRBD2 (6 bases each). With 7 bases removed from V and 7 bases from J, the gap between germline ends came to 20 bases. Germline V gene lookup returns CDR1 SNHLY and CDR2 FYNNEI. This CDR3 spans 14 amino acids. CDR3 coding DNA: TGTGCCAGCAAGACGGAGGGGGGAGCGTATGAGCAGTACTTC. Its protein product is CASKTEGGAYEQYF.

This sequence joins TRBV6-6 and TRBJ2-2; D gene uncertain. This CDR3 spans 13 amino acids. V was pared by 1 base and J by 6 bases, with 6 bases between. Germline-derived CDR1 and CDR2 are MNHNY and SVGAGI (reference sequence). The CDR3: CASSYWRSGELFF. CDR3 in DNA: TGTGCCAGCAGTTACTGGCGTTCCGGGGAGCTGTTTTTT.

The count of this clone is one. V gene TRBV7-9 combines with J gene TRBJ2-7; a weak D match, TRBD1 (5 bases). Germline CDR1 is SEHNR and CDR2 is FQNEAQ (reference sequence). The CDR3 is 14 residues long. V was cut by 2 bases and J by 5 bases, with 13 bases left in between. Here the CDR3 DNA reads TGTGCCAGCAGCTTACGGACACCGTGGGACGAGCAGTACTTC. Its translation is CASSLRTPWDEQYF.

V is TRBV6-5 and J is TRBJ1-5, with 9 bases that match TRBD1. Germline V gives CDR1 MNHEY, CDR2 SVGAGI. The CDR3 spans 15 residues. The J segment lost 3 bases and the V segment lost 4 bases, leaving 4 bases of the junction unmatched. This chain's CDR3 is CASSSGTGNNQPQHF. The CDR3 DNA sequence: TGTGCCAGCAGTTCCGGGACAGGGAACAATCAGCCCCAGCATTTT.

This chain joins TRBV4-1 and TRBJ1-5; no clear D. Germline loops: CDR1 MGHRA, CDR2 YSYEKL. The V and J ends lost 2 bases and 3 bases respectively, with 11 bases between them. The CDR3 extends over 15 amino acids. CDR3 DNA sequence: TGCGCCAGCAGCCAACCTGGCCGGCCCAATCAGCCCCAGCATTTT. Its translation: CASSQPGRPNQPQHF.

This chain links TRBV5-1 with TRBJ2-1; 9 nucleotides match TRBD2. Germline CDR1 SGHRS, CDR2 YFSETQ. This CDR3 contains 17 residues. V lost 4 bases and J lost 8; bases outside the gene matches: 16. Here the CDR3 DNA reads TGCGCCAGCAGCCCACGACCCCGGGGCGGGGGGGTGGATGAGCAGTTCTTC. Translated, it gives CASSPRPRGGGVDEQFF.

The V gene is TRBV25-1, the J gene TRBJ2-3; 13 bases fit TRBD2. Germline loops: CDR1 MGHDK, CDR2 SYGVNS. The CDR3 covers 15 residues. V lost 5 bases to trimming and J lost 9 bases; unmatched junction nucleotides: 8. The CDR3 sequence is CASSFRLAGGWTQYF. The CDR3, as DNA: TGTGCCAGCAGTTTCCGACTAGCGGGGGGTTGGACGCAGTATTTT. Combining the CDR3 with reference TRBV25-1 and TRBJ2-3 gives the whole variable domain EADIYQTPRYLVIGTGKKITLECSQTMGHDKMYWYQQDPGMELHLIHYSYGVNSTEKGDLSSESTVSRIRTEHFPLTLESARPSHTSQYLCASSFRLAGGWTQYFGPGTRLTVL.

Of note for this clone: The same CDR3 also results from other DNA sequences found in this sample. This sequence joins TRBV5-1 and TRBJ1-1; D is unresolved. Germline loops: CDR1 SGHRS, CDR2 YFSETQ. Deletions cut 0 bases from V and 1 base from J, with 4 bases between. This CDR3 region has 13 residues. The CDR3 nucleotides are TGCGCCAGCAGCTTGGTCCCGAACACTGAAGCTTTCTTT. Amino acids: CASSLVPNTEAFF.

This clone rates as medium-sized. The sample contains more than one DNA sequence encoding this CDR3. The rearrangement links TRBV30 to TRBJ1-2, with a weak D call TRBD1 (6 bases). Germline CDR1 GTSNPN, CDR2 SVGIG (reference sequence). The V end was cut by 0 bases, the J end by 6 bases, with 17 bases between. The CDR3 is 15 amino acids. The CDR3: CAWSVSGGGRDGYTF. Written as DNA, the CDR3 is TGTGCCTGGAGTGTATCCGGTGGGGGGCGGGATGGCTACACCTTC.

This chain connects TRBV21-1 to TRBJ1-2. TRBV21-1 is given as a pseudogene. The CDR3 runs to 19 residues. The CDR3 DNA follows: TGTGCCAGCAGCAAAGTAGGAGGCGGGCCAGAAAAAGCTAACTATGGCTACACCTTC. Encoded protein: CASSKVGGGPEKANYGYTF.

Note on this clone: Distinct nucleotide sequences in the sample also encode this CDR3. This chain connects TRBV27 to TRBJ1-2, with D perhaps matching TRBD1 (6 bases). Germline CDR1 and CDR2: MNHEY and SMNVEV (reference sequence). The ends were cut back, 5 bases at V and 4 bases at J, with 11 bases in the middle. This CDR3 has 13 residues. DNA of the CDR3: TGTGCCAGCAGTCCCGGACAGCCCTATGGCTACACCTTC. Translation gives CASSPGQPYGYTF.

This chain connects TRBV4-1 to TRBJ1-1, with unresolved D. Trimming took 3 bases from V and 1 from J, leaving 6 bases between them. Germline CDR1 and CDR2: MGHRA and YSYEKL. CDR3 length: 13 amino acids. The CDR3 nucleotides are TGCGCCAGCAGCCATACAGAGAACACTGAAGCTTTCTTT. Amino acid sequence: CASSHTENTEAFF.

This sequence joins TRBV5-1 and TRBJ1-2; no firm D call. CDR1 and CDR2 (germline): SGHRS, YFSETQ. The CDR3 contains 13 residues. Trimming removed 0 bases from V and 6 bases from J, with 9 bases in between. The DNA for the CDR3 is TGCGCCAGCAGCTTGGGAGGGCTAGATGGCTACACCTTC. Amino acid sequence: CASSLGGLDGYTF.

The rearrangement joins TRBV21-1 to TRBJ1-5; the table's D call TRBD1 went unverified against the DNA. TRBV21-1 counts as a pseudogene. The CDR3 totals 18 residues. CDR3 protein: CASSKVLGMTESNQPQHF. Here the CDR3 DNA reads TGTGCCAGCAGCAAAGTGTTAGGGATGACAGAGAGCAATCAGCCCCAGCATTTT.

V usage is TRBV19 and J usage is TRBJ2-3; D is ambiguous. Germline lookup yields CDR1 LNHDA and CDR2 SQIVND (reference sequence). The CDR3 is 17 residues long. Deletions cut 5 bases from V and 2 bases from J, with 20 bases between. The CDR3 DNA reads TGTGCCAGTAGTCATCGACTGGAGATGACGGCCACAGATACGCAGTATTTT. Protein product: CASSHRLEMTATDTQYF.

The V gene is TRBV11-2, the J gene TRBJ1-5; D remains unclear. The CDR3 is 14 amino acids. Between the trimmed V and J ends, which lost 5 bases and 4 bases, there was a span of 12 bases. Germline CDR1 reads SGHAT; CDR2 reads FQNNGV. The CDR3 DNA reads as TGTGCCAGCAGCCCCCGGACGGGGAATCAGCCCCAGCATTTT. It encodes CASSPRTGNQPQHF.

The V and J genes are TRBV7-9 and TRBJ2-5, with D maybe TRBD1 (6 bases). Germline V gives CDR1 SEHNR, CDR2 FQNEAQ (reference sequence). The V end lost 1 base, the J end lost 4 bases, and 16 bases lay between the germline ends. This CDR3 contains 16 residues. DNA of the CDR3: TGTGCCAGCAGCTTAGGGGCAGGGGAACATCCAGAGACCCAGTACTTC. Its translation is CASSLGAGEHPETQYF. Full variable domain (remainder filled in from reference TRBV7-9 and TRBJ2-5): DTGVSQNPRHKITKRGQNVTFRCDPISEHNRLYWYRQTLGQGPEFLTYFQNEAQLEKSRLLSDRFSAERPKGSFSTLEIQRTEQGDSAMYLCASSLGAGEHPETQYFGPGTRLLVL.